The 7 T cell receptor beta chains in this list originate from one sample, sequenced in a study of vaccination and CD4 T cells after COVID-19. Specified treatment: roughly 10-day PBMC culture with coronavirus spike peptide pools or control peptides (ViraFEST assay). Cultured CD4+ T-cell DNA underwent Oncomine TCR Beta short-read sequencing. One entry per CDR3 protein, called by TCRdb with MiXCR from the PCR reads. The table has about 15,000 distinct CDR3 sequences, over 55% seen once. Their antigen targets remain unknown. Source material: CD4+ T cells from blood, cultured in vitro. The origin of the receptors is a human donor who had recovered from COVID-19.

V usage is TRBV7-2 and J usage is TRBJ1-1; D may be TRBD1 (6 bases). Trimming shortened V by 5 bases and J by 4 bases, and 14 bases separated the two germline ends. Germline V lookup: CDR1 SGHTA, CDR2 FQGNSA. The length of the CDR3 is 14 residues. CDR3 region: CASSPGGARTEAFF. The CDR3 DNA sequence: TGTGCCAGCAGCCCCGGGGGGGCACGCACTGAAGCTTTCTTT.

The chain uses TRBV7-9 and TRBJ2-2, with D perhaps assigned TRBD1 or TRBD2 (6 bases each). V lost 5 bases and J lost 2, with 12 bases in between. The CDR3 spans 15 residues. Germline CDR1 reads SEHNR; CDR2 reads FQNEAQ (reference sequence). The CDR3 loop is CASSRGTRNTGELFF. As DNA, the CDR3 is TGTGCCAGCAGCCGCGGGACACGAAACACCGGGGAGCTGTTTTTT.

The rearrangement joins TRBV10-3 to TRBJ1-5; D is possibly TRBD1 (5 bases). The length of the CDR3 is 14 residues. Germline CDR1 and CDR2: ENHRY and SYGVKD. Trimming stripped 0 bases from V and 5 bases from J, with 8 bases between. The DNA for the CDR3 is TGTGCCATCAGTGAGTCGGGGGGACATCAGCCCCAGCATTTT. It is translated as CAISESGGHQPQHF.

V gene TRBV6-1 combines with J gene TRBJ1-2; TRBD1 matches 8 bases. This CDR3 is built from 15 residues. Per germline, CDR1 MNHNS and CDR2 SASEGT. V shed 6 bases and J 0 bases; nucleotides not matched to a gene: 6. CDR3 loop: CASRPDRGANYGYTF. CDR3 nucleotide sequence: TGTGCCAGCAGGCCCGACAGGGGTGCTAACTATGGCTACACCTTC.

This sequence joins TRBV28 and TRBJ1-2; D ambiguous. With 5 bases removed from V and 5 bases from J, the gap between germline ends came to 9 bases. Germline V lookup: CDR1 MDHEN, CDR2 SYDVKM. The CDR3 covers 12 residues. Written as DNA, the CDR3 is TGTGCCAGCAGTAACCGTTGGTATGGCTACACCTTC. The encoded protein is CASSNRWYGYTF.

Concerning this clonotype: No DNA is shown, since the ends of the CDR3 on it are uncertain; the CDR3 is the one TCRdb lists. The chain combines TRBV20-1 with TRBJ2-3; TRBD1 is taken as the D call from the table, unchecked against the DNA. Both ends counted, the CDR3 spans 11 residues. Germline V gene lookup returns CDR1 DFQATT and CDR2 SNEGSKA (reference sequence). CDR3 loop: CSAAPADTQYF.

J is TRBJ2-7 and V is TRBV20-1; TRBD1 matches 9 bases. With V trimmed by 1 base and J by 1 base, 11 bases remained unmatched. The CDR3 loop spans 17 amino acids. Germline V gene sequence: CDR1 DFQATT, CDR2 SNEGSKA (reference sequence). CDR3 nucleotides: TGCAGTGCTAGAGGGTGGGGGACAGGGACCACTTCCTACGAGCAGTACTTC. This gives the protein CSARGWGTGTTSYEQYF.